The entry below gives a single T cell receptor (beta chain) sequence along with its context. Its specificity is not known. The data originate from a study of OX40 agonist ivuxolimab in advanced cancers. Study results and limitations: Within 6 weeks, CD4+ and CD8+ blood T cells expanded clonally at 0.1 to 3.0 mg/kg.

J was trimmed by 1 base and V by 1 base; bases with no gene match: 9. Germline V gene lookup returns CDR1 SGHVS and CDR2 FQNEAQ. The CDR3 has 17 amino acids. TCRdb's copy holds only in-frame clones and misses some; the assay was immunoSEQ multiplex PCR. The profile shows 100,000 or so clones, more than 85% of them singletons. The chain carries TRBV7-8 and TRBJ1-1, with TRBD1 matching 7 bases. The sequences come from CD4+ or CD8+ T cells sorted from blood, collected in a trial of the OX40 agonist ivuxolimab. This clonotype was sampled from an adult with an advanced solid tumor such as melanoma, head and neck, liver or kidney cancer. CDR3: CASSLVRDSARNTEAFF. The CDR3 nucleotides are TGTGCCAGCAGCTTAGTCAGGGACAGCGCGCGGAACACTGAAGCTTTCTTT.